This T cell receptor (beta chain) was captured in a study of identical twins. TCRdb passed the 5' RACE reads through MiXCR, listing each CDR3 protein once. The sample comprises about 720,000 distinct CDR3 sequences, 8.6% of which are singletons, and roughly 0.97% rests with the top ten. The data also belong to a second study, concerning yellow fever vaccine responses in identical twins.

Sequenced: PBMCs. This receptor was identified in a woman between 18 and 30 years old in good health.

In nucleotides, the CDR3 is TGTGCCAGCAGCTTAGTGGGGTGGGGTTCTAGCACAGATACGCAGTATTTT. It encodes CASSLVGWGSSTDTQYF. The chain carries TRBV7-8 and TRBJ2-3; D is unresolved. Looked up from germline, CDR1 is SGHVS and CDR2 is FQNEAQ. The CDR3 has 17 residues. V gave up 1 base and J gave up 0 bases, with 14 bases separating them.